Following are 2 T cell receptor beta chains from one sample sequenced in a study of blood T cell repertoires in COVID-19. The assay was immunoSEQ multiplex PCR, and TCRdb's table has in-frame clones only and misses some. In the table there are about 110,000 clones, 70% to 90% of which are singletons. Sequenced input: peripheral blood. The receptors were gathered from an older woman with acute or convalescent COVID-19.

The chain couples TRBV28 to TRBJ2-6, with 7 bases identical to TRBD1. Trimming removed 6 bases from V and 4 bases from J; junction bases left unmatched: 12. The germline V gene has CDR1 MDHEN and CDR2 SYDVKM. There are 17 residues in the CDR3. CDR3 in amino acids: CASRRGGTSTGANVLTF. For the CDR3, the DNA is TGTGCCAGCAGGAGAGGGGGCACGTCTACCGGGGCCAACGTCCTGACTTTC.

Turning to this clone: Other DNA sequences in the sample encode the same CDR3. The V gene is TRBV3-1 (or the pseudogene TRBV3-2), the J gene TRBJ2-1; no clear D. Trimming removed 3 bases at V and 3 bases at J, with 3 bases between. The CDR3 is 12 residues long. Germline V CDR1 and CDR2: LGHDT, YNNKEL (reference sequence). The CDR3 sequence: CASSHSYNEQFF. The CDR3 bases are TGTGCCAGCAGCCACAGCTACAATGAGCAGTTCTTC.